This T cell receptor beta chain was documented in a study of blood T cell repertoires in COVID-19. As for the study in general: Sites in the United States, Italy and Spain provided acute and convalescent COVID-19 samples.

The germline V gene encodes CDR1 MNHEY and CDR2 SVGAGI. J gave up 5 bases and V 4 bases, and 2 bases lay outside the gene matches. There are 16 residues in the CDR3. Sequencing was performed with immunoSEQ multiplex PCR; in TCRdb, only in-frame clones are kept and a portion is missing. The data hold about 58,000 clones, with over 70% observed a single time. The sequencing sample was made of peripheral blood. The receptor comes from a human donor in a cohort sampled during active COVID-19. V gene TRBV6-5 combines with J gene TRBJ2-1; the match to TRBD2 covers 16 bases. This chain's CDR3 is CASSLGLAGGDNEQFF. CDR3 DNA: TGTGCCAGCAGTTTGGGACTAGCGGGGGGGGACAATGAGCAGTTCTTC.